The table lists the clone carrying this T cell receptor beta chain with many counts. No antigen is known for it. Each CDR3 protein is one row after TCRdb ran MiXCR on the 5' RACE reads. This table holds 250,000 or so distinct CDR3 sequences, about 8.3% found once. This specimen comes from a study of identical twins. Study results and limitations: Its conclusions, products of cross-sectional statistical analysis, did not come from following the same donors. Modeled out-of-frame TCR alpha sharing in monozygotic twins fell below observed levels. Reduced insertions were recorded for abundant cord blood beta clonotypes, with no such pattern in memory repertoires.

The CDR3 consists of 12 residues. The germline V and J ends were trimmed by 1 base and 6 bases, with 7 bases remaining between them. Germline loops: CDR1 MNHNS, CDR2 SASEGT. The sample was also reused in another study, on yellow fever vaccine responses in identical twins.

The rearrangement joins TRBV6-1 to TRBJ2-7; unclear D gene. Sequencing was carried out using CD8+ T cells sorted from blood. The sequence was collected from a woman aged 18-29 years in good health. The CDR3 sequence: CASSEGYFEQYF. The CDR3 coding sequence is TGTGCCAGCAGTGAAGGCTACTTCGAGCAGTACTTC.